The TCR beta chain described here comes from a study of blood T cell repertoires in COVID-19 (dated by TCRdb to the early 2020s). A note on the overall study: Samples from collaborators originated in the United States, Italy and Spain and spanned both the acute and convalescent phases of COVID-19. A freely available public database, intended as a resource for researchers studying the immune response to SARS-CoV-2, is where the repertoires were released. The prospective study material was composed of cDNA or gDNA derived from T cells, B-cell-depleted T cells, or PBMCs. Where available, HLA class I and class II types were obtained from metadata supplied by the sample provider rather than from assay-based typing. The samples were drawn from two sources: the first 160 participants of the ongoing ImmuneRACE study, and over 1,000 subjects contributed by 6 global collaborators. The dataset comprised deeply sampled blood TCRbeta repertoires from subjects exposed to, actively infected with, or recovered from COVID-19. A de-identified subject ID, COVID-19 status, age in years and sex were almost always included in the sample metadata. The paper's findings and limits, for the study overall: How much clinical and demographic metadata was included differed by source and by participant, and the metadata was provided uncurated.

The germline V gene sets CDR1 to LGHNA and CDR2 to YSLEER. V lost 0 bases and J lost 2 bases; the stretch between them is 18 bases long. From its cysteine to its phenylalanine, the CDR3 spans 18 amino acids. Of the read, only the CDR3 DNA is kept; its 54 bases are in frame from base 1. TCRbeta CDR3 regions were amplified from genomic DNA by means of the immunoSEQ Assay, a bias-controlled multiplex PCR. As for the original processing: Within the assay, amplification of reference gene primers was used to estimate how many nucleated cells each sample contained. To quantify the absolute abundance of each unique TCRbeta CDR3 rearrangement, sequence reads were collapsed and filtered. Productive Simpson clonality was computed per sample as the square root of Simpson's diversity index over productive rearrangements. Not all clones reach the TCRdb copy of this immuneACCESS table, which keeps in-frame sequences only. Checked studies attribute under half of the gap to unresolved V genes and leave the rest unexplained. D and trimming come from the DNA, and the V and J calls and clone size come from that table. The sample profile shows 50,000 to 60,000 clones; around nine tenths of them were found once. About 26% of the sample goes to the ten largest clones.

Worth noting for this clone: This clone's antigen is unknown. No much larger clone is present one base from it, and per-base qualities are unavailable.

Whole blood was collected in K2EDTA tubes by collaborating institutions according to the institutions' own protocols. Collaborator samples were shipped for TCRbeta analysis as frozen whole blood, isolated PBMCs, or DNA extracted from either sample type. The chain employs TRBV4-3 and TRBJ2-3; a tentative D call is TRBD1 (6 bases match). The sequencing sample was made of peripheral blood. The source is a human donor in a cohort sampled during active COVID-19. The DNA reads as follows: TGCGCCAGCAGCCAAGATCCTCCCGGACAGCTTATCACAGATACGCAGTATTTT. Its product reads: CASSQDPPGQLITDTQYF.